These 32 T cell receptor beta chains were sequenced from one sample in a study of CD8+ T cells in alopecia areata (dated by TCRdb to the late 2010s). The meaning of the sample's time point label: less than 25 weeks on oral tofacitinib. Interpreted using the paper, the treatment or condition label stands for: oral pan-JAK inhibitor, 5-10 mg twice daily. The library relied on the immunoSEQ multiplex PCR assay. RNA was extracted from all samples and reverse transcribed into cDNA, which served as template for TCR sequencing. Sourced from immuneACCESS, this table was stored by TCRdb with only in-frame sequences that have V and J called. A share of the clones is absent; for the studies checked, an unresolved V gene accounts for under half, and the remainder has no known explanation. This sample comprises about 180,000 clones, roughly 53% of them detected only once. Of the sample, 10% to 11% falls within the top ten clones.

The specimen was CD8+ T cells sorted from blood, collected at week 24, from a patient treated with tofacitinib. All receptors come from a human donor with alopecia areata.

This clone was counted only a few times. V and J are TRBV29-1 and TRBJ2-7; perhaps TRBD2 as D (6 bases). The CDR3 runs to 15 residues. CDR1 and CDR2 from the germline V gene are SQVTM and ANQGSEA. Trimming shortened V by 4 bases and J by 0 bases, and 16 bases separated the two germline ends. The CDR3 nucleotides read TGCAGCGTTGTTGGCGGGGAAGACAACTCCTACGAGCAGTACTTC. This sequence encodes CSVVGGEDNSYEQYF.

The chain uses TRBV10-3 and TRBJ2-7; D is tentatively TRBD1 or TRBD2 (5 bases each). This CDR3 is built from 14 residues. V was trimmed by 6 bases and J by 3 bases, leaving 15 bases between them. CDR1 ENHRY and CDR2 SYGVKD come from the germline V gene. Written as DNA, the CDR3 is TGTGCCATCAGGACCGGGACCCTAAACTACGAGCAGTACTTC. Translation gives CAIRTGTLNYEQYF.

Concerning this clone: This same CDR3 is encoded by further DNA sequences in the sample. This rearrangement joins TRBV4-3 to TRBJ2-7; 7 bases agree with TRBD2. Germline-derived CDR1 and CDR2 are LGHNA and YSLEER. The CDR3 runs 15 residues. Unmatched junction bases numbered 5, after V lost 3 bases and J lost 0 bases. DNA of the CDR3: TGCGCCAGCAGCCAGGGGACTACGAGCTCCTACGAGCAGTACTTC. As protein: CASSQGTTSSYEQYF.

This sequence joins TRBV7-9 and TRBJ1-5; D not resolved. Trimming cost V 5 bases and J 5 bases, with 10 bases left between them. Germline CDR1 is SEHNR and CDR2 is FQNEAQ (reference sequence). There are 13 residues in the CDR3. CDR3 DNA sequence: TGTGCCAGCAGCCACCAAAACGATCAGCCCCAGCATTTT. This encodes CASSHQNDQPQHF.

The chain has TRBV4-3 and TRBJ2-2; D is perhaps TRBD2 (5 bases). The germline gives CDR1 LGHNA, CDR2 YSLEER. V was cut by 0 bases and J by 4 bases, with 9 bases left in between. The CDR3 is 15 residues long. The CDR3 sequence is CASSQDVAGTGELFF. DNA of the CDR3: TGCGCCAGCAGCCAAGATGTGGCGGGCACCGGGGAGCTGTTTTTT.

This clone was detected only a few times. The chain employs TRBV29-1 and TRBJ2-7; 8 nucleotides match TRBD1. V lost 8 bases, J lost 2 bases, and 5 bases stayed unmatched. CDR1 is SQVTM, CDR2 ANQGSEA, per germline. This CDR3 region has 12 residues. The CDR3 protein is CSCTTGAYEQYF. CDR3 bases: TGCAGCTGCACGACAGGGGCCTACGAGCAGTACTTC.

The chain has TRBV5-1 and TRBJ2-1, with D perhaps TRBD1 or TRBD2 (5 bases each). The CDR3 sequence is 13 residues long. V lost 5 bases to trimming and J lost 10 bases, with 16 bases between them. Germline values: CDR1 SGHRS, CDR2 YFSETQ. Written as DNA, the CDR3 is TGCGCCAGCAGTAGTAGCACCGGGGCAGAGCAGTTCTTC. It is translated as CASSSSTGAEQFF. The full variable domain, rest sourced from reference TRBV5-1 and TRBJ2-1, is KAGVTQTPRYLIKTRGQQVTLSCSPISGHRSVSWYQQTPGQGLQFLFEYFSETQRNKGNFPGRFSGRQFSNSRSEMNVSTLELGDSALYLCASSSSTGAEQFFGPGTRLTVL.

The chain joins TRBV29-1 to TRBJ1-1, with no clear D. V lost 0 bases and J lost 4, with 9 bases in between. The CDR3 has 13 residues. Germline CDR1 reads SQVTM; CDR2 reads ANQGSEA. The CDR3 DNA reads TGCAGCGTTGAAGATAATAGTGGCACTGAAGCTTTCTTT. This translates into CSVEDNSGTEAFF.

The rearrangement links TRBV4-3 to TRBJ2-1; possible D gene TRBD2, 5 bases. Germline V CDR1 and CDR2: LGHNA, YSLEER. The CDR3 is 16 amino acids. V was cut by 0 bases and J by 13 bases, with 22 bases left in between. CDR3 in DNA: TGCGCCAGCAGCCAAGATTTCCCCCCGGGGTCTTCGTCACAGTTCTTC. Amino acid sequence: CASSQDFPPGSSSQFF.

J is TRBJ2-1 and V is TRBV9; D gene ambiguous. The ends were cut back, 0 bases at V and 7 bases at J, with 5 bases in the middle. The germline gives CDR1 SGDLS, CDR2 YYNGEE. The CDR3 consists of 12 residues. CDR3 sequence reads: CASSVDPNEQFF. The CDR3, as DNA: TGTGCCAGCAGCGTAGACCCAAATGAGCAGTTCTTC.

V gene TRBV10-2 combines with J gene TRBJ2-1; D possibly corresponds to TRBD2 (7 bases). Germline V gives CDR1 WSHSY, CDR2 SAAADI. The CDR3 totals 13 residues. Trimming removed 5 bases at V and 10 bases at J, with 15 bases between. The CDR3 sequence: CASSWGGLKEQFF. In DNA form, the CDR3 reads TGCGCCAGCAGTTGGGGGGGGCTAAAGGAGCAGTTCTTC.

The CDR3 DNA reads as TGTGCCTGGGACCGAGGAGAGCCAGATACGCAGTATTTT. Protein: CAWDRGEPDTQYF. V usage is TRBV30 and J usage is TRBJ2-3; D unresolved. The CDR3 extends over 13 amino acids. Looked up from germline, CDR1 is GTSNPN and CDR2 is SVGIG (reference sequence). Trimming took 5 bases from V and 4 from J, leaving 13 bases between them.

In its sample, this clone was seen a few times. The identical CDR3 is also encoded by other nucleotide sequences in the sample. The CDR3 DNA sequence: TGTGCCAGCAGCTGGGGGGACACTGAAGCTTTCTTT. This codes for CASSWGDTEAFF. The chain carries TRBV5-6 and TRBJ1-1, with a possible D match to TRBD1 (5 bases). V dropped 3 bases and J dropped 3 bases, with 6 bases sitting between them. This CDR3 is 12 amino acids long. CDR1 and CDR2 from the germline V gene are SGHDT and YYEEEE.

This chain joins TRBV30 and TRBJ2-7, with D maybe TRBD2 (6 bases). The CDR3 consists of 13 residues. V was trimmed by 2 bases and J by 5 bases, leaving 13 bases between them. CDR1 is GTSNPN, CDR2 SVGIG, per germline (reference sequence). The CDR3 DNA is TGTGCCTGGAGTCTGCTAGCGACGAACGAGCAGTACTTC. As protein: CAWSLLATNEQYF.

The chain joins TRBV4-1 to TRBJ2-5, with D possibly being TRBD1 or TRBD2 (5 bases each). In germline, CDR1 is MGHRA, CDR2 YSYEKL. The V gene lost 0 bases and the J gene lost 4 bases, with 12 bases spanning the gap. This CDR3 is built from 15 residues. CDR3: CASSQEGTMRETQYF. In DNA, the CDR3 is TGCGCCAGCAGCCAAGAGGGGACGATGAGAGAGACCCAGTACTTC.

The chain uses TRBV13 and TRBJ1-1, with D maybe TRBD1 (6 bases). Germline loops: CDR1 PRHDT, CDR2 FYEKMQ (reference sequence). The CDR3 consists of 16 residues. V was clipped by 1 base and J by 4 bases, with 16 bases between them. This CDR3 reads CASSLAGGGWGTEAFF. In DNA form, the CDR3 reads TGTGCCAGCAGCTTAGCTGGGGGGGGCTGGGGCACTGAAGCTTTCTTT.

This chain uses TRBV29-1 with TRBJ1-2; D is uncertain. The V end was cut by 0 bases, the J end by 4 bases, with 15 bases between. The CDR3 has 15 amino acids. The germline CDR1 and CDR2 sequences are SQVTM and ANQGSEA. The DNA of the CDR3 is TGCAGCGTTGAAGATCCTCAGTTTGGGCTCTATGGCTACACCTTC. It is translated as CSVEDPQFGLYGYTF.

The CDR3 DNA follows: TGCGCCAGCAGCCCAGAGGCTAGCGGGGGTTGGGACGAGCAGTACTTC. Translated: CASSPEASGGWDEQYF. The chain links TRBV4-3 to TRBJ2-7, with TRBD2 identical over 10 bases. From germline, CDR1 is LGHNA and CDR2 YSLEER. J lost 5 bases, V lost 4 bases, and 11 bases had no gene match. This CDR3 contains 16 residues.

In this sample, this clone turned up a few times. CDR3 in DNA: TGTGCCAGCAGCTTAGTTTTGGAGGATGAGTACTTC. It encodes CASSLVLEDEYF. V and J are TRBV7-9 and TRBJ2-7, with D perhaps TRBD2 (5 bases). The ends were cut back, 1 base at V and 11 bases at J, with 12 bases in the middle. The CDR3 runs to 12 residues. CDR1 and CDR2 from the germline V gene are SEHNR and FQNEAQ (reference sequence).

This clone was counted a single time. The chain links TRBV27 to TRBJ2-3; D is unresolved. CDR1 and CDR2 from the germline V gene are MNHEY and SMNVEV (reference sequence). V shed 0 bases and J shed 6 bases, with 7 bases lying between them. This CDR3 region has 13 residues. The CDR3 is CASSLSSWDTQYF. CDR3 bases: TGTGCCAGCAGTTTATCGTCGTGGGATACGCAGTATTTT.

The V call is TRBV4-1, the J call TRBJ2-3, with D perhaps being TRBD1 or TRBD2 (6 bases each). Germline CDR1 is MGHRA and CDR2 is YSYEKL. CDR3 size: 16 residues. Trimming pared 0 bases from V and 4 bases from J, leaving 14 bases between. The DNA of the CDR3 is TGCGCCAGCAGCCAAGAGTCGGGGGCCCGGGCAGATACGCAGTATTTT. It specifies CASSQESGARADTQYF.

J is TRBJ2-7 and V is TRBV10-3; maybe TRBD2 (6 bases). Germline V gene data show CDR1 as ENHRY and CDR2 as SYGVKD. The CDR3 has 12 residues. Trimming left V 6 bases short and J 3 bases short, with 9 bases between. The CDR3 DNA reads as TGTGCCATCAGCCAGGGAGGCTACGAGCAGTACTTC. It codes for CAISQGGYEQYF.

The gene calls are TRBV4-3 and TRBJ2-7; tentatively, D is TRBD2 (5 bases). Germline V gene sequence: CDR1 LGHNA, CDR2 YSLEER. Trimming took off 0 bases at V and 5 bases at J, with 8 bases between the two ends. The CDR3 is made up of 13 amino acids. This chain's CDR3 is CASSQELGNEQYF. For the CDR3, the DNA is TGCGCCAGCAGCCAAGAACTAGGGAACGAGCAGTACTTC.

The rearrangement joins TRBV7-9 to TRBJ2-3, with D uncertain. Trimming took off 5 bases at V and 3 bases at J, with 18 bases between the two ends. From germline, CDR1 is SEHNR and CDR2 FQNEAQ (reference sequence). CDR3 length equals 16 residues. The CDR3 DNA follows: TGTGCCAGCAGCCCAAAAGTGGGGATTGGAACAGATACGCAGTATTTT. Translating gives CASSPKVGIGTDTQYF.

This clone has just a few counts. V and J are TRBV13 and TRBJ1-1; 7 bases agree with TRBD1. CDR3 size: 15 residues. Germline CDR1 reads PRHDT; CDR2 reads FYEKMQ (reference sequence). Unmatched junction bases numbered 9, after V lost 4 bases and J lost 4 bases. The CDR3 nucleotides are TGTGCCAGCAGCTATACAGGGGAAGGGTTCACTGAAGCTTTCTTT. This translates into CASSYTGEGFTEAFF.

This clone was detected only a few times. The chain has TRBV19 and TRBJ1-2; no firm D call. V was pared by 2 bases and J by 6 bases, with 7 bases between. The CDR3 is 12 residues long. Per the germline V gene, CDR1 is LNHDA and CDR2 is SQIVND (reference sequence). The CDR3 DNA sequence: TGTGCCAGTAGTATATGGGGAGATGGCTACACCTTC. Translation gives CASSIWGDGYTF.

The chain employs TRBV7-6 and TRBJ1-2, with D possibly being TRBD1 (5 bases). The V end was cut by 8 bases, the J end by 5 bases, with 30 bases between. Germline values: CDR1 SGHVS, CDR2 FNYEAQ. CDR3 length equals 18 residues. The chain's CDR3 is CASSSLDKGEGDLYGYTF. Here the CDR3 DNA reads TGTGCCAGCTCGTCACTCGACAAAGGGGAAGGGGATCTTTATGGCTACACCTTC.

The chain is built from TRBV10-3 and TRBJ1-1, with D unclear. Germline CDR1 ENHRY, CDR2 SYGVKD. With 0 bases removed from V and 1 base from J, the gap between germline ends came to 3 bases. There are 13 residues in the CDR3. Here the CDR3 DNA reads TGTGCCATCAGTGAGTCTCCGAACACTGAAGCTTTCTTT. Translation gives CAISESPNTEAFF.

The rearrangement links TRBV29-1 to TRBJ1-1; possible D gene TRBD1, 6 bases. Germline loops: CDR1 SQVTM, CDR2 ANQGSEA. This CDR3 contains 14 residues. Trimming removed 2 bases at V and 5 bases at J, with 15 bases between. CDR3 nucleotide sequence: TGCAGCGTTGAAACCCCTGGCAGGGGTACTGAAGCTTTCTTT. Residues: CSVETPGRGTEAFF.

The chain is built from TRBV4-3 and TRBJ1-5; 9 bases match TRBD1. The CDR3 totals 15 residues. The germline gives CDR1 LGHNA, CDR2 YSLEER. J lost 7 bases, V lost 2 bases, and 6 bases had no gene match. The CDR3 is CASSQYRGPMQPQHF. In DNA, the CDR3 is TGCGCCAGCAGCCAATACAGGGGGCCGATGCAGCCCCAGCATTTT.

The chain joins TRBV11-1 to TRBJ2-2, with a weak D call TRBD2 (7 bases). Trimming stripped 5 bases from V and 6 bases from J, with 19 bases between. Germline V gene data show CDR1 as SGHAT and CDR2 as FQDESV (reference sequence). The CDR3 is 16 residues long. The DNA of the CDR3 is TGTGCCAGCAGCCCACTAATTGCGGGGGCCGCCGGGGAGCTGTTTTTT. Protein: CASSPLIAGAAGELFF.

The CDR3 DNA is TGCGCCAGCAGCCCGACAGTTTACTCCTACGAGCAGTACTTC. This sequence encodes CASSPTVYSYEQYF. The gene calls are TRBV4-3 and TRBJ2-7; a weak D match, TRBD1 (5 bases). Germline values: CDR1 LGHNA, CDR2 YSLEER. The germline V and J ends were trimmed by 4 bases and 0 bases, with 10 bases remaining between them. This CDR3 contains 14 residues.